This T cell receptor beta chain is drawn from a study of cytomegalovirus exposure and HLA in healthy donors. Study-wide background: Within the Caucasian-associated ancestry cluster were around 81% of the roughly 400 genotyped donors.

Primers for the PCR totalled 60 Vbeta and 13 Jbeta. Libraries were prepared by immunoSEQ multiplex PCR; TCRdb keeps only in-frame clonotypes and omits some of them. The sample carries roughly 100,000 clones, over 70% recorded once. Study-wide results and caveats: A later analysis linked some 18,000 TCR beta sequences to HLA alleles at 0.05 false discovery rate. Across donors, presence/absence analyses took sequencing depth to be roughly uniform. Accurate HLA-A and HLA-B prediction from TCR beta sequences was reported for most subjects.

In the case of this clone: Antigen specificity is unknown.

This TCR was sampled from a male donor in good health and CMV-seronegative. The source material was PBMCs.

CDR3 in amino acids: CASSVGIGDQPQHF. Written as DNA, the CDR3 is TGTGCCAGCAGCGTAGGTATAGGGGATCAGCCCCAGCATTTT. The chain links TRBV9 to TRBJ1-5, with D perhaps matching TRBD1 (5 bases). Germline CDR1 is SGDLS and CDR2 is YYNGEE. The CDR3 is made up of 14 amino acids. V lost 0 bases, J lost 5 bases, and 9 bases lay in between.